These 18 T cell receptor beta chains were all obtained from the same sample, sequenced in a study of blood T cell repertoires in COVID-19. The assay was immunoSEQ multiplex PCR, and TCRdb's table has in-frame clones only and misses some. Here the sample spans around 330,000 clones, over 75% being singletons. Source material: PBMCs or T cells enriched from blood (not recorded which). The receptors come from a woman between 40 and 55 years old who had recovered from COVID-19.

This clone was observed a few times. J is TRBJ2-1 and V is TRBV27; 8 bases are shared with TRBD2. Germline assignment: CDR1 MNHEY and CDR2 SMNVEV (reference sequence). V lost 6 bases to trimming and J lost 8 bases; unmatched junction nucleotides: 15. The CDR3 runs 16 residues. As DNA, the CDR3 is TGTGCCAGCAGCACACTCGCGGGAGGCCTCAGGGATGAGCAGTTCTTC. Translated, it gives CASSTLAGGLRDEQFF.

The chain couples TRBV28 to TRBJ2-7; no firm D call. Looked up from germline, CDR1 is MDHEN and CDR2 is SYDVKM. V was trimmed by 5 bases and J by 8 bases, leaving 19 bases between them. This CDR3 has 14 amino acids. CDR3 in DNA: TGTGCCAGCAGTACCCCAGGTCCAACAACCAAGCAGTACTTC. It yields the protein CASSTPGPTTKQYF.

The CDR3 region has the DNA TGTGCCAGCAGCCAACGGCGGAACAATGAGCAGTTCTTC. This translates into CASSQRRNNEQFF. The chain recombines TRBV3-1 (or the pseudogene TRBV3-2) with TRBJ2-1; D is ambiguous. The CDR3 sequence is 13 residues long. The germline V gene has CDR1 LGHDT and CDR2 YNNKEL (reference sequence). Trimming left V 2 bases short and J 5 bases short, with 7 bases between.

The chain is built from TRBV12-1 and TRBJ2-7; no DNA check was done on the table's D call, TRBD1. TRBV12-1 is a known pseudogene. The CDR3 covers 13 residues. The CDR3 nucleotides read TGTGCCAGCAGCTTTGTGGGCAGGGACGAGCAGTACTTC. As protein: CASSFVGRDEQYF.

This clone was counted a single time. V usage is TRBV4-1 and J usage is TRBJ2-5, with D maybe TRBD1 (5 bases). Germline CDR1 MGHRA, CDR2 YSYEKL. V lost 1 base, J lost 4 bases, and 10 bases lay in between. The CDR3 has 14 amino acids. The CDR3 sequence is CASSQGRQGETQYF. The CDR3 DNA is TGCGCCAGCAGCCAAGGTCGGCAGGGAGAGACCCAGTACTTC.

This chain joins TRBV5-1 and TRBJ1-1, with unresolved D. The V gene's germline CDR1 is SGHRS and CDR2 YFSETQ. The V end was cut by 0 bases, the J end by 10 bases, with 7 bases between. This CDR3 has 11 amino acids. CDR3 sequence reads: CASSLGRGAFF. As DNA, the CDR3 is TGCGCCAGCAGCTTGGGTCGAGGAGCTTTCTTT.

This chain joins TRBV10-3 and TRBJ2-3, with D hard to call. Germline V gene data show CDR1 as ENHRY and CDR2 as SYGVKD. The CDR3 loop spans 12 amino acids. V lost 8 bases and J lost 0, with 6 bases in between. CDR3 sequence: CAIGGSTDTQYF. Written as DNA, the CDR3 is TGTGCCATCGGCGGTAGCACAGATACGCAGTATTTT.

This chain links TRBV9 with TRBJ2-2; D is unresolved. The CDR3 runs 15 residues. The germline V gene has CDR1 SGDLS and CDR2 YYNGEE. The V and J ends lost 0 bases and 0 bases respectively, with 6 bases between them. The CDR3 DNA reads TGTGCCAGCAGCGTAGCTCAGGCGAACACCGGGGAGCTGTTTTTT. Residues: CASSVAQANTGELFF.

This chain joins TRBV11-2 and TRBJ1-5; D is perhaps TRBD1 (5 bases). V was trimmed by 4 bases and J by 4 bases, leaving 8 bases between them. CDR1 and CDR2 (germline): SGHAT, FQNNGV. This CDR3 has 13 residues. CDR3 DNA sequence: TGTGCCAGCAGCTGGGGGGGAAATCAGCCCCAGCATTTT. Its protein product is CASSWGGNQPQHF.

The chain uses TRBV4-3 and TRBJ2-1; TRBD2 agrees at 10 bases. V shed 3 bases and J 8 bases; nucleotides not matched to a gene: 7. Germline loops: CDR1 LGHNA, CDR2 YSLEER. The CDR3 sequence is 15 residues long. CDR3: CASSQYQRGGDEQFF. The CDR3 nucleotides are TGCGCCAGCAGCCAGTACCAGCGGGGGGGCGATGAGCAGTTCTTC.

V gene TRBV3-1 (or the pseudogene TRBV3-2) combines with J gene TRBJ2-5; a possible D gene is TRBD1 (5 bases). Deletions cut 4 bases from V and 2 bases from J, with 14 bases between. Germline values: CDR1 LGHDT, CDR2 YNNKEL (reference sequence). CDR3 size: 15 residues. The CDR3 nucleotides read TGTGCCAGCAGCCTCACGTCAGGGATTCAAGAGACCCAGTACTTC. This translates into CASSLTSGIQETQYF.

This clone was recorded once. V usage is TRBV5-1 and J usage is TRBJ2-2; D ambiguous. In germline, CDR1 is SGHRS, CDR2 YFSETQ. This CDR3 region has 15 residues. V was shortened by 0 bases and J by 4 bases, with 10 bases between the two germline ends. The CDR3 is CASSLDPSSTGELFF. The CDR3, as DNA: TGCGCCAGCAGCTTGGACCCCTCGAGCACCGGGGAGCTGTTTTTT. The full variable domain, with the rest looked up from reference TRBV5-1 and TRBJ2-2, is KAGVTQTPRYLIKTRGQQVTLSCSPISGHRSVSWYQQTPGQGLQFLFEYFSETQRNKGNFPGRFSGRQFSNSRSEMNVSTLELGDSALYLCASSLDPSSTGELFFGEGSRLTVL.

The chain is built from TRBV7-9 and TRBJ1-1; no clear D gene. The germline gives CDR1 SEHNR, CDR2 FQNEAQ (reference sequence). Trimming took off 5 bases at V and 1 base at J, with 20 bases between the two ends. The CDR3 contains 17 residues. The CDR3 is CASSHPRWAGPNTEAFF. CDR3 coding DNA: TGTGCCAGCAGCCATCCCCGATGGGCGGGCCCGAACACTGAAGCTTTCTTT.

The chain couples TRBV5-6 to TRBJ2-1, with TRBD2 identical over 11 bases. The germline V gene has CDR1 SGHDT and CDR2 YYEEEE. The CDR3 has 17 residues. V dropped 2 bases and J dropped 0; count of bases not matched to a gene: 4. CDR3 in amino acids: CASSFSGRAGSYNEQFF. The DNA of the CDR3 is TGTGCCAGCAGCTTTAGCGGGAGGGCCGGCTCCTACAATGAGCAGTTCTTC.

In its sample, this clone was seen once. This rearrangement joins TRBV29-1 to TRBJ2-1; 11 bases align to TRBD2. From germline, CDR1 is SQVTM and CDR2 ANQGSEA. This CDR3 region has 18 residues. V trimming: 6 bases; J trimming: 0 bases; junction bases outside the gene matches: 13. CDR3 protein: CSVLGTSGRRSSYNEQFF. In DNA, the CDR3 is TGCAGCGTGCTTGGGACTAGCGGACGAAGGAGCTCCTACAATGAGCAGTTCTTC.

The CDR3, as DNA: TGTGCCAGCAGCTTGGCCCGAACTAATGAAAAACTGTTTTTT. Translation: CASSLARTNEKLFF. The rearrangement uses TRBV5-4 and TRBJ1-4; D unresolved. Trimming cost V 0 bases and J 1 base, with 4 bases left between them. Germline values: CDR1 SGHNT, CDR2 YYREEE (reference sequence). This CDR3 is built from 14 residues.

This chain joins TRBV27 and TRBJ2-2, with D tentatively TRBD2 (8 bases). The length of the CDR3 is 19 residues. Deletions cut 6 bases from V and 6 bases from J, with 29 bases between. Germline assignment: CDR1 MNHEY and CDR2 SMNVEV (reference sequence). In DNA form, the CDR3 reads TGTGCCAGCAGCCTAACAGGGGTGGGTAGCGGGGCGGCCCCCGGGGAGCTGTTTTTT. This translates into CASSLTGVGSGAAPGELFF.

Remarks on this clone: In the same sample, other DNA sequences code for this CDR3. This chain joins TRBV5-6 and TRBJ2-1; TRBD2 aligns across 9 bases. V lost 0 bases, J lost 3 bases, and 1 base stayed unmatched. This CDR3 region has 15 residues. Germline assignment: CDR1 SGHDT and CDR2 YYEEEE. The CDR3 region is CASSLGSGSYNEQFF. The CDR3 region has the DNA TGTGCCAGCAGCTTGGGTAGCGGGAGCTACAATGAGCAGTTCTTC.